This is a list of T cell receptor beta chains from one sample in a study of cytomegalovirus exposure and HLA in healthy donors. The table came from immunoSEQ multiplex PCR; TCRdb's copy has only in-frame clones and leaves some out. The sample yields approximately 160,000 clones, 68% seen once. The sequencing sample was made of PBMCs. These receptors were obtained from a man between 45 and 60 years old in good health and CMV-seronegative. The CDR3 runs from the conserved cysteine through the conserved F or W. A D gene is named only where the DNA matches it firmly. For some rows the clone size is stated as once, few or many, or as a class when expanded; others skip it.

clone_size: -
j_call: TRBJ1-1
v_call: TRBV5-1
d_call: TRBD1
cdr3_aa: CASSWGDSMNTEAFF
cdr3_nt: TGCGCCAGCAGCTGGGGGGACAGCATGAACACTGAAGCTTTCTTT

clone_size: once
j_call: TRBJ1-2
v_call: TRBV5-6
d_call: TRBD1
cdr3_aa: CASSLEQGYGGYTF
cdr3_nt: TGTGCCAGCAGCTTGGAACAGGGGTACGGGGGCTACACCTTC

clone_size: few
j_call: TRBJ1-1
v_call: TRBV5-6
d_call: TRBD1
cdr3_aa: CASSLVVDRAFGNTEAFF
cdr3_nt: TGTGCCAGCAGCTTGGTGGTGGACAGGGCATTTGGGAACACTGAAGCTTTCTTT

clone_size: -
j_call: TRBJ1-2
v_call: TRBV28
d_call: -
cdr3_aa: CASSSDSYYGYTF
cdr3_nt: TGTGCCAGCAGTTCGGACAGCTACTATGGCTACACCTTC

clone_size: few
j_call: TRBJ2-7
v_call: TRBV5-1
d_call: TRBD1
cdr3_aa: CASSLGAGGYGEQYF
cdr3_nt: TGCGCCAGCAGCTTGGGAGCAGGGGGATACGGAGAGCAGTACTTC

clone_size: once
j_call: TRBJ1-2
v_call: TRBV2
d_call: TRBD1
cdr3_aa: CASRGSGQGSFGYGYTF
cdr3_nt: TGTGCCAGCAGGGGGTCAGGACAGGGGAGTTTCGGCTATGGCTACACCTTC

clone_size: -
j_call: TRBJ1-1
v_call: TRBV11-2
d_call: -
cdr3_aa: CASSLDARAGMNTEAFF
cdr3_nt: TGTGCCAGCAGCTTAGATGCGCGCGCAGGGATGAACACTGAAGCTTTCTTT

clone_size: -
j_call: TRBJ2-2
v_call: TRBV9
d_call: TRBD2
cdr3_aa: CASSPRGRLAGPSRGGELFF
cdr3_nt: TGTGCCAGCAGCCCCCGCGGGAGACTAGCGGGCCCTTCGCGCGGGGGGGAGCTGTTTTTT

clone_size: -
j_call: TRBJ1-1
v_call: TRBV6-5
d_call: -
cdr3_aa: CASTSLTPHRGAFF
cdr3_nt: TGTGCCAGCACTTCACTTACTCCCCACCGGGGGGCTTTCTTT

clone_size: -
j_call: TRBJ2-3
v_call: TRBV2
d_call: TRBD2
cdr3_aa: CASSERAGGRDTQYF
cdr3_nt: TGTGCCAGCAGTGAACGAGCGGGGGGGCGAGATACGCAGTATTTT

clone_size: -
j_call: TRBJ2-1
v_call: TRBV5-1
d_call: TRBD2
cdr3_aa: CASSLGAGGQNEQFF
cdr3_nt: TGCGCCAGCAGCTTGGGAGCGGGGGGCCAGAATGAGCAGTTCTTC

clone_size: -
j_call: TRBJ2-2
v_call: TRBV29-1
d_call: TRBD1
cdr3_aa: CSVGGQATGELFF
cdr3_nt: TGCAGCGTTGGTGGACAGGCGACCGGGGAGCTGTTTTTT

clone_size: -
j_call: TRBJ1-1
v_call: TRBV19
d_call: -
cdr3_aa: CASSIVPGGTEAFF
cdr3_nt: TGTGCCAGTAGTATAGTCCCTGGAGGAACTGAAGCTTTCTTT

clone_size: -
j_call: TRBJ2-7
v_call: TRBV18
d_call: -
cdr3_aa: CASSPDIPYEQYF
cdr3_nt: TGTGCCAGCTCACCGGACATTCCCTACGAGCAGTACTTC

clone_size: -
j_call: TRBJ2-3
v_call: TRBV6-4
d_call: TRBD1
cdr3_aa: CASSSGTGTDTQYF
cdr3_nt: TGTGCCAGCAGCTCCGGGACAGGGACAGATACGCAGTATTTT

clone_size: -
j_call: TRBJ2-7
v_call: TRBV5-1
d_call: TRBD1
cdr3_aa: CASSALRGQPYEQYF
cdr3_nt: TGCGCCAGCAGCGCCCTTAGGGGACAGCCCTACGAGCAGTACTTC

clone_size: -
j_call: TRBJ2-7
v_call: TRBV9
d_call: TRBD1
cdr3_aa: CASSETGASSYEQYF
cdr3_nt: TGTGCCAGCAGCGAAACAGGGGCCAGCTCCTACGAGCAGTACTTC

clone_size: few
j_call: TRBJ2-7
v_call: TRBV28
d_call: TRBD1
cdr3_aa: CASSSTGDEQYF
cdr3_nt: TGTGCCAGCAGTTCGACAGGGGACGAGCAGTACTTC

clone_size: -
j_call: TRBJ2-7
v_call: TRBV6-5
d_call: TRBD2
cdr3_aa: CASSYLSRGGPNEQYF
cdr3_nt: TGTGCCAGCAGTTATTTGTCTCGGGGGGGCCCTAACGAGCAGTACTTC

clone_size: -
j_call: TRBJ1-4
v_call: TRBV19
d_call: TRBD1
cdr3_aa: CASGTGSSAELFF
cdr3_nt: TGTGCCAGCGGGACAGGGTCTTCGGCGGAACTGTTTTTT

clone_size: -
j_call: TRBJ2-7
v_call: TRBV5-1
d_call: TRBD1
cdr3_aa: CASSSDRGHEQYF
cdr3_nt: TGCGCCAGCAGCTCAGACAGGGGCCACGAGCAGTACTTC

clone_size: -
j_call: TRBJ1-3
v_call: TRBV5-4
d_call: TRBD1
cdr3_aa: CASSSRGSGNTIYF
cdr3_nt: TGTGCCAGCAGCAGCAGGGGGTCTGGAAACACCATATATTTT

clone_size: -
j_call: TRBJ1-2
v_call: TRBV5-6
d_call: TRBD1
cdr3_aa: CASSLRIFPGQPNYGYTF
cdr3_nt: TGTGCCAGCAGCTTGAGGATCTTCCCGGGACAGCCTAACTATGGCTACACCTTC

clone_size: -
j_call: TRBJ1-1
v_call: TRBV2
d_call: -
cdr3_aa: CASSLRTETNTEAFF
cdr3_nt: TGTGCCAGCAGCTTACGGACAGAAACGAACACTGAAGCTTTCTTT

clone_size: -
j_call: TRBJ1-2
v_call: TRBV4-1
d_call: TRBD1
cdr3_aa: CASSHVGQGAWGYTF
cdr3_nt: TGCGCCAGCAGCCACGTAGGACAGGGGGCCTGGGGCTACACCTTC

clone_size: -
j_call: TRBJ1-6
v_call: TRBV4-2
d_call: TRBD1
cdr3_aa: CASSQDGQGYSPLHF
cdr3_nt: TGTGCCAGCAGCCAAGACGGACAGGGGTACTCACCCCTCCACTTT

clone_size: -
j_call: TRBJ2-6
v_call: TRBV6-5
d_call: -
cdr3_aa: CASRGVLGANVLTF
cdr3_nt: TGTGCCAGCAGGGGCGTCCTCGGGGCCAACGTCCTGACTTTC

clone_size: few
j_call: TRBJ1-1
v_call: TRBV19
d_call: -
cdr3_aa: CASSKKTGVTEAFF
cdr3_nt: TGTGCCAGTAGTAAGAAGACGGGGGTTACTGAAGCTTTCTTT

clone_size: -
j_call: TRBJ2-7
v_call: TRBV7-9
d_call: TRBD2
cdr3_aa: CASSLSAGGSYEQYF
cdr3_nt: TGTGCCAGCAGCTTAAGCGCGGGGGGGTCCTACGAGCAGTACTTC

clone_size: -
j_call: TRBJ2-7
v_call: TRBV4-1
d_call: TRBD1
cdr3_aa: CASSQDQNRGRHEQYF
cdr3_nt: TGCGCCAGCAGCCAAGATCAGAACAGGGGGCGCCACGAGCAGTACTTC

clone_size: -
j_call: TRBJ1-1
v_call: TRBV6-6
d_call: -
cdr3_aa: CASSYEANTEAFF
cdr3_nt: TGTGCCAGCAGTTACGAGGCTAACACTGAAGCTTTCTTT

clone_size: -
j_call: TRBJ2-1
v_call: TRBV7-7
d_call: -
cdr3_aa: CASSLALGYLNEQFF
cdr3_nt: TGTGCCAGCAGCTTAGCCTTGGGCTACCTCAATGAGCAGTTCTTC

clone_size: -
j_call: TRBJ2-1
v_call: TRBV5-1
d_call: -
cdr3_aa: CASSSPQAVLSYNEQFF
cdr3_nt: TGCGCCAGCAGCTCCCCCCAGGCTGTCTTATCGTACAATGAGCAGTTCTTC

clone_size: -
j_call: TRBJ2-7
v_call: TRBV4-2
d_call: TRBD1
cdr3_aa: CASSQDIGQGDSYEQYF
cdr3_nt: TGTGCCAGCAGCCAAGATATAGGACAGGGGGATTCCTACGAGCAGTACTTC

clone_size: -
j_call: TRBJ2-3
v_call: TRBV7-3
d_call: -
cdr3_aa: CASSLQGDTQYF
cdr3_nt: TGTGCCAGCAGCCTACAGGGAGATACGCAGTATTTT

clone_size: -
j_call: TRBJ2-5
v_call: TRBV6-5
d_call: -
cdr3_aa: CASSVLQGSQETQYF
cdr3_nt: TGTGCCAGCAGTGTTTTACAGGGATCACAAGAGACCCAGTACTTC

clone_size: -
j_call: TRBJ2-2
v_call: TRBV5-4
d_call: TRBD2
cdr3_aa: CASSPSGRDTGELFF
cdr3_nt: TGTGCCAGCAGCCCCTCGGGGAGGGACACCGGGGAGCTGTTTTTT

clone_size: -
j_call: TRBJ2-1
v_call: TRBV2
d_call: -
cdr3_aa: CASSPHPRDEQFF
cdr3_nt: TGTGCCAGCAGTCCCCACCCCCGCGATGAGCAGTTCTTC

clone_size: -
j_call: TRBJ2-3
v_call: TRBV5-4
d_call: TRBD2
cdr3_aa: CASRASGGLTDTQYF
cdr3_nt: TGTGCCAGCAGGGCCAGCGGGGGGCTCACAGATACGCAGTATTTT

clone_size: -
j_call: TRBJ2-3
v_call: TRBV5-5
d_call: -
cdr3_aa: CASVGRTDTQYF
cdr3_nt: TGTGCCAGCGTGGGCCGCACAGATACGCAGTATTTT

clone_size: -
j_call: TRBJ1-1
v_call: TRBV7-9
d_call: -
cdr3_aa: CASSFQGKDTEAFF
cdr3_nt: TGTGCCAGCAGCTTTCAGGGGAAGGACACTGAAGCTTTCTTT

clone_size: -
j_call: TRBJ2-2
v_call: TRBV10-1
d_call: TRBD1
cdr3_aa: CASSNPVGTANTGELFF
cdr3_nt: TGCGCCAGCAGTAACCCTGTGGGGACAGCTAACACCGGGGAGCTGTTTTTT

clone_size: few
j_call: TRBJ1-1
v_call: TRBV6-5
d_call: -
cdr3_aa: CASSYSTRGFTEAFF
cdr3_nt: TGTGCCAGCAGTTACTCGACCCGCGGGTTTACTGAAGCTTTCTTT

clone_size: -
j_call: TRBJ1-1
v_call: TRBV9
d_call: -
cdr3_aa: CASSVDSTEAFF
cdr3_nt: TGTGCCAGCAGCGTAGACAGCACTGAAGCTTTCTTT

clone_size: -
j_call: TRBJ2-5
v_call: TRBV9
d_call: TRBD1
cdr3_aa: CASSVTTGAPETQYF
cdr3_nt: TGTGCCAGCAGCGTAACGACAGGGGCCCCTGAGACCCAGTACTTC

clone_size: -
j_call: TRBJ2-2
v_call: TRBV6-1
d_call: TRBD1
cdr3_aa: CASSSTGHGELFF
cdr3_nt: TGTGCCAGCAGCTCGACAGGGCACGGGGAGCTGTTTTTT

clone_size: few
j_call: TRBJ1-2
v_call: TRBV28
d_call: TRBD1
cdr3_aa: CASSLTGANYGYTF
cdr3_nt: TGTGCCAGCAGTTTGACAGGGGCTAACTATGGCTACACCTTC

clone_size: -
j_call: TRBJ1-5
v_call: TRBV19
d_call: TRBD1
cdr3_aa: CASSIARQGGREPQHF
cdr3_nt: TGTGCCAGTAGTATAGCTAGACAGGGGGGAAGAGAGCCCCAGCATTTT

clone_size: few
j_call: TRBJ2-1
v_call: TRBV25-1
d_call: TRBD2
cdr3_aa: CASRTGGADSYNEQFF
cdr3_nt: TGTGCCAGCAGAACCGGGGGGGCGGATTCCTACAATGAGCAGTTCTTC

clone_size: many
j_call: TRBJ1-5
v_call: TRBV19
d_call: -
cdr3_aa: CASSIRDTNQPQHF
cdr3_nt: TGTGCCAGTAGTATCCGGGACACCAATCAGCCCCAGCATTTT

clone_size: -
j_call: TRBJ1-3
v_call: TRBV28
d_call: -
cdr3_aa: CASRATGSGNTIYF
cdr3_nt: TGTGCCAGCAGAGCGACAGGCTCTGGAAACACCATATATTTT

clone_size: -
j_call: TRBJ2-3
v_call: TRBV11-2
d_call: TRBD1
cdr3_aa: CASSIGQGGFTDTQYF
cdr3_nt: TGTGCCAGCAGCATAGGACAGGGAGGTTTCACAGATACGCAGTATTTT

clone_size: -
j_call: TRBJ1-2
v_call: TRBV4-3
d_call: TRBD1
cdr3_aa: CASSTDRADYGYTF
cdr3_nt: TGCGCCAGCAGTACGGACAGGGCGGACTATGGCTACACCTTC

clone_size: few
j_call: TRBJ2-1
v_call: TRBV5-1
d_call: -
cdr3_aa: CASSYPEGNSDNEQFF
cdr3_nt: TGCGCCAGCAGCTACCCCGAGGGAAACTCCGACAATGAGCAGTTCTTC

clone_size: -
j_call: TRBJ2-7
v_call: TRBV10-1
d_call: -
cdr3_aa: CASSEQGFNEQYF
cdr3_nt: TGCGCCAGCAGTGAGCAGGGTTTCAACGAGCAGTACTTC